This T cell receptor beta chain was identified in a study of shared clonotypes between healthy human individuals. Clones were sequenced by immunoSEQ multiplex PCR, and TCRdb holds only the in-frame ones, with some missing. Found here are under 550,000 clones, almost 97% of them singletons; the top ten hold about 0.064%. CDR3 size: 15 residues. V shed 5 bases and J shed 7 bases, with 20 bases lying between them. CDR1 MNHNY and CDR2 SVGAGI come from the germline V gene (reference sequence). This receptor was identified in a woman aged 25 to 39 in good health. The specimen was naive CD4+ T cells sorted from blood. Subset here: CD45RA+ positively selected. The genes are TRBV6-6 and TRBJ1-1; tentative D call: TRBD1 (5 bases). The CDR3 DNA follows: TGTGCCAGCAGTCGCCGACGGGGCGCTTCGGTTGAAGCTTTCTTT. The encoded protein is CASSRRRGASVEAFF.